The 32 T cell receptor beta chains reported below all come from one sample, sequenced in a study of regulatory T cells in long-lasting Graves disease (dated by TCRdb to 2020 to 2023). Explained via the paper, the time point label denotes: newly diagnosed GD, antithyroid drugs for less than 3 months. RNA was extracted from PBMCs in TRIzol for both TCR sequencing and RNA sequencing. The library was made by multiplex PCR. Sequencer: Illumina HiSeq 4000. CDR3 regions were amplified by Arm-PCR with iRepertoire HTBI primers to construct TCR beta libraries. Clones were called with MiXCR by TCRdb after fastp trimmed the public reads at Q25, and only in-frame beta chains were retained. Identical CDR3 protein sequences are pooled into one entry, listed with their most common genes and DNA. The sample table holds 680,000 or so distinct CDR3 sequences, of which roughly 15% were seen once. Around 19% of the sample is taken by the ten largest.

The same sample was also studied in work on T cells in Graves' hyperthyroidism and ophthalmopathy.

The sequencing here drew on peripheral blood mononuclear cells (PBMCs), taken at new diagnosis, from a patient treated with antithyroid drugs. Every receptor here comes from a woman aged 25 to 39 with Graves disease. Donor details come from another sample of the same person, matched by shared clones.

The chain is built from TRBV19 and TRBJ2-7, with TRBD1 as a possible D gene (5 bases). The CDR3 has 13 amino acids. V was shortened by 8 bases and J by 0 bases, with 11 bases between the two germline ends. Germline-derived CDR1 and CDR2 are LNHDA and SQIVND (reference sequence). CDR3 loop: CASGRANSYEQYF. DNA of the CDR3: TGTGCCAGTGGCAGGGCTAACTCCTACGAGCAGTACTTC.

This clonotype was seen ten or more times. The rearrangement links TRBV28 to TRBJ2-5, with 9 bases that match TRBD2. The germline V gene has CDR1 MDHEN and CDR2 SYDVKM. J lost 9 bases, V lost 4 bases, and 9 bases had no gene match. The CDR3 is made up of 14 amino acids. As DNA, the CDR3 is TGTGCCAGCAGTTCCCTGACTAGCGGTCGAGCCCAGTACTTC. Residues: CASSSLTSGRAQYF.

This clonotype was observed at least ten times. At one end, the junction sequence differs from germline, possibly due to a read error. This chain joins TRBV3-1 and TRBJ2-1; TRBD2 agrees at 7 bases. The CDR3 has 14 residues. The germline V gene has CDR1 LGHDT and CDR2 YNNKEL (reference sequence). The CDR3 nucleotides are TGTGCCAGCAGCCAAGAATCGCGGGAGAAGGGGATAATCTTC. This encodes CASSQESREKGIIF.

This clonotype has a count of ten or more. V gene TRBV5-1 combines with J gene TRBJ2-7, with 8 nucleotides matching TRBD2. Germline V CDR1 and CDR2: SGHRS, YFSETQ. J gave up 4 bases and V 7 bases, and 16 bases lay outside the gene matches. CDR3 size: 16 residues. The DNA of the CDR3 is TGCGCCAGCGCCCCGGCGGGAAGCGGGAGTAAATACGAGCAGTACTTC. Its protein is CASAPAGSGSKYEQYF.

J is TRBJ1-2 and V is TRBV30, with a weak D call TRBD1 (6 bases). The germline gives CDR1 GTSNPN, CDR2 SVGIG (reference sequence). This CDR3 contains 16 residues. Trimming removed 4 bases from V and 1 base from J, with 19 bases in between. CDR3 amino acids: CAWNSALRGDNYGYTF. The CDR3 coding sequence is TGTGCCTGGAATTCTGCCCTAAGGGGGGATAACTATGGCTACACCTTC.

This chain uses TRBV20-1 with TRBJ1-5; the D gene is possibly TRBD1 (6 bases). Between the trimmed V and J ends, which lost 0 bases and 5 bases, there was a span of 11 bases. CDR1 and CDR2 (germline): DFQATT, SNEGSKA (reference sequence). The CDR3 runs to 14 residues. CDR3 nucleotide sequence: TGCAGTGCTAGAGATGCCAGGGGAGATCAGCCCCAGCATTTT. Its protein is CSARDARGDQPQHF.

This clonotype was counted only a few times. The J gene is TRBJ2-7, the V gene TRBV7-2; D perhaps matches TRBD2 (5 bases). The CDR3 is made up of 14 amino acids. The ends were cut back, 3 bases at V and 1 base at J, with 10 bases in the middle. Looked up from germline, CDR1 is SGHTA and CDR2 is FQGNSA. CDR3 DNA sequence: TGTGCCAGCAGCTTTCCGGACTCATCCTACGAGCAGTACTTC. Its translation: CASSFPDSSYEQYF.

This CDR3 reads CASSQGINSNYEQYF. The DNA of the CDR3 is TGCGCCAGCAGCCAGGGAATCAACAGCAACTACGAGCAGTACTTC. This chain connects TRBV4-1 to TRBJ2-7; D gene uncertain. The CDR3 spans 15 residues. Germline CDR1 is MGHRA and CDR2 is YSYEKL. V gave up 3 bases and J gave up 3 bases, with 15 bases separating them.

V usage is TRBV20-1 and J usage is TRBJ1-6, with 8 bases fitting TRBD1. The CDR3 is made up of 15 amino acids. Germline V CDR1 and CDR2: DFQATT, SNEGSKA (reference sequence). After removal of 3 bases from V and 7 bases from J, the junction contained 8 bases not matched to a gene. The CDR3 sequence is CSARSQGAKNSPLHF. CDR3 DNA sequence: TGCAGTGCTAGGAGTCAGGGGGCAAAGAATTCACCCCTCCACTTT.

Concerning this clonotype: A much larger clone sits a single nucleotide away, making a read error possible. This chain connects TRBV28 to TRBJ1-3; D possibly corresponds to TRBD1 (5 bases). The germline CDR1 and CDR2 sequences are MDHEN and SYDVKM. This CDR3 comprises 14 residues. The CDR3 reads CASRSQGIGNAIYF. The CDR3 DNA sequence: TGTGCCAGCAGAAGTCAGGGAATTGGAAACGCCATATATTTT.

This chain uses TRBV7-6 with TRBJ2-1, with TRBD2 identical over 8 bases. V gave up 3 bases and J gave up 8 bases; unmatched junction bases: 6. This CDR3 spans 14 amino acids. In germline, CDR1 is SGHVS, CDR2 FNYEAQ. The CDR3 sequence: CASSFTGRADEQFF. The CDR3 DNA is TGTGCCAGCAGCTTTACCGGGAGGGCCGATGAGCAGTTCTTC.

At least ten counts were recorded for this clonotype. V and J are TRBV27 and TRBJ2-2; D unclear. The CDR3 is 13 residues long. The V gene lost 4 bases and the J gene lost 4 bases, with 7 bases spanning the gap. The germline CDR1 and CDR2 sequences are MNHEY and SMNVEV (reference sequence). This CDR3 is CASSYRPTGELFF. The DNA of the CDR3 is TGTGCCAGCAGTTACAGACCCACCGGGGAGCTGTTTTTT.

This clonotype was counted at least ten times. CDR3 nucleotide sequence: TGTGCCAGTATCATCCGGGCAGGGGGCAATCAGCCCCAGCATTTT. Its protein is CASIIRAGGNQPQHF. V usage is TRBV19 and J usage is TRBJ1-5; a possible D gene is TRBD1 (6 bases). V was pared by 7 bases and J by 2 bases, with 15 bases between. The CDR3 is made up of 15 amino acids. The V gene's germline CDR1 is LNHDA and CDR2 SQIVND (reference sequence).

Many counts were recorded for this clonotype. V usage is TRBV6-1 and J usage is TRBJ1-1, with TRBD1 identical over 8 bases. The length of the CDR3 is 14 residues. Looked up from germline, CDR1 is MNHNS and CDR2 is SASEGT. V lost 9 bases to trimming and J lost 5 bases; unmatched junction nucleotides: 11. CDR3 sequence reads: CASQPRDRSTEAFF. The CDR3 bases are TGTGCCAGTCAACCCCGGGACAGGTCTACTGAAGCTTTCTTT.

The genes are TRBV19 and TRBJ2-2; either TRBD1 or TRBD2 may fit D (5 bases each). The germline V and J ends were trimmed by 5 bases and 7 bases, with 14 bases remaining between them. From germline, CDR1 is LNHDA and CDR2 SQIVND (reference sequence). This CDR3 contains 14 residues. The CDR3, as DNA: TGTGCCAGTAGTCCCCGAGGGGACGGCGGGGAGCTGTTTTTT. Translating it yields CASSPRGDGGELFF.

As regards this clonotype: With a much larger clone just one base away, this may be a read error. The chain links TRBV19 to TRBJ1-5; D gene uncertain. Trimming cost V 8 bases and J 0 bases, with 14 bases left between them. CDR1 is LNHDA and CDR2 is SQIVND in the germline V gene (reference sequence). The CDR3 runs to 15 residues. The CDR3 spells CASRDQTYSNQPQHF. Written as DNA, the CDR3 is TGTGCCAGTCGAGATCAGACCTATAGCAATCAGCCCCAGCATTTT.

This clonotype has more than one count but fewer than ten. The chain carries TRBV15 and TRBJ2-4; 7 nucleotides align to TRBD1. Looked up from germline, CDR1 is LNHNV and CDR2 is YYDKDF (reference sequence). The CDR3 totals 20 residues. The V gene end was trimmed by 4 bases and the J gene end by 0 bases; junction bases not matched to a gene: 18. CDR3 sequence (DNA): TGTGCCACCAGCAAGGCAAACTTTCCGGGACAGAGCCTAGCCAAAAACATTCAGTACTTC. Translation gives CATSKANFPGQSLAKNIQYF. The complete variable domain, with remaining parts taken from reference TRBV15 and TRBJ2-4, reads DAMVIQNPRYQVTQFGKPVTLSCSQTLNHNVMYWYQQKSSQAPKLLFHYYDKDFNNEADTPDNFQSRRPNTSFCFLDIRSPGLGDTAMYLCATSKANFPGQSLAKNIQYFGAGTRLSVL.

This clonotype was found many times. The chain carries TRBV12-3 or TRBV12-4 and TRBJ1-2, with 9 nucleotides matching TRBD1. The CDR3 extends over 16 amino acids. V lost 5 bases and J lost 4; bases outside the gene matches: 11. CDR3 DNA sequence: TGTGCCAGCAGTGCCGGGACAGGGATGGAGGGCTATGGCTACACCTTC. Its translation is CASSAGTGMEGYGYTF.

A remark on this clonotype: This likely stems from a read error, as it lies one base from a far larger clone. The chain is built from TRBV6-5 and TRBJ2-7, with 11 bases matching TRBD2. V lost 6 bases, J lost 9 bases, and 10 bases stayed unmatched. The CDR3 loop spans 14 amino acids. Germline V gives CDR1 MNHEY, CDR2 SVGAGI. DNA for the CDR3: TGTGCCAGCAGATTACTAGCGGGAGCCCAGGGGCAGTACTTC. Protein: CASRLLAGAQGQYF.

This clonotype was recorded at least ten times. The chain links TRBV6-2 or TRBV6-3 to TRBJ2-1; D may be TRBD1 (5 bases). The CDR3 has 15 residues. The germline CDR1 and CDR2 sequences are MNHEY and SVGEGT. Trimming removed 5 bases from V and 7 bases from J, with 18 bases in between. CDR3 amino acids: CASSEANQGGNEQFF. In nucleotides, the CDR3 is TGTGCCAGCAGTGAAGCCAACCAGGGTGGGAATGAGCAGTTCTTC.

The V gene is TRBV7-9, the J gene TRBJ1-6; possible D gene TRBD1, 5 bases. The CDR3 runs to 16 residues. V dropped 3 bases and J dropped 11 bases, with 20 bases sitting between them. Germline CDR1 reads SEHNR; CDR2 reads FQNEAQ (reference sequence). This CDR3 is CASSFAGSPNFAPLHF. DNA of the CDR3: TGTGCCAGCAGCTTCGCAGGGTCCCCTAATTTCGCACCCCTCCACTTT.

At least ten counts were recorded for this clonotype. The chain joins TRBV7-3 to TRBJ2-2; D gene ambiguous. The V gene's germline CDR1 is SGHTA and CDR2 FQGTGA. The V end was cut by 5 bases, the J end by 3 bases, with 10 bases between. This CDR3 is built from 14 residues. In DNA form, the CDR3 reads TGTGCCAGCAGCATAGAATCGGACACCGGGGAGCTGTTTTTT. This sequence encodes CASSIESDTGELFF.

CDR3 loop: CVWGAPQETQYF. The CDR3, as DNA: TGTGTCTGGGGGGCGCCACAAGAGACCCAGTACTTC. The chain carries TRBV7-2 and TRBJ2-5; D is tentatively TRBD1 or TRBD2 (6 bases each). The germline CDR1 and CDR2 sequences are SGHTA and FQGNSA. The CDR3 loop spans 12 amino acids.

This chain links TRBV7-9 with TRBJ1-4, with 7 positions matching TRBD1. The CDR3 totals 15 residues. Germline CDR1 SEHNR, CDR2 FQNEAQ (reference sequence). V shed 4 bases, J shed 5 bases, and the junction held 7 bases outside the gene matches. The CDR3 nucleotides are TGTGCCAGCAGCTGGGGGGGGACAGAAAATGAAAAACTGTTTTTT. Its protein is CASSWGGTENEKLFF. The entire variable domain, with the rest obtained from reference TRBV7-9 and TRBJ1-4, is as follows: DTGVSQNPRHKITKRGQNVTFRCDPISEHNRLYWYRQTLGQGPEFLTYFQNEAQLEKSRLLSDRFSAERPKGSFSTLEIQRTEQGDSAMYLCASSWGGTENEKLFFGSGTQLSVL.

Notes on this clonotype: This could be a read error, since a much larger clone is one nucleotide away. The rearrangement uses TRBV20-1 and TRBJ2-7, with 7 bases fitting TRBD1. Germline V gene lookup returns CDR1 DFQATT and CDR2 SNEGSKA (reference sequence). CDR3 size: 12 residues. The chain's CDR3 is CSADRDSYGQYF. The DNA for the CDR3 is TGCAGTGCGGATCGGGACAGCTACGGGCAGTACTTC.

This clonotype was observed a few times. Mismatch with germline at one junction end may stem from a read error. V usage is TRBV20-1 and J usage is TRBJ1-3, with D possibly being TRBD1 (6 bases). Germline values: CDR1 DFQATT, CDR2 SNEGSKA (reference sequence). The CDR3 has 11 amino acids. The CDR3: CSAPRGWGPLF. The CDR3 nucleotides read TGCAGTGCGCCCCGGGGATGGGGGCCCCTATTT.

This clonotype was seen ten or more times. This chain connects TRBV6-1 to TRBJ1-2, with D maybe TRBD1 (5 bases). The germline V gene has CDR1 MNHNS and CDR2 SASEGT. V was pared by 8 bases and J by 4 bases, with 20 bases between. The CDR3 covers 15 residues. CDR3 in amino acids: CASGLGEGWVYGYTF. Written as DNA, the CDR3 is TGTGCCAGCGGTCTGGGGGAGGGCTGGGTCTATGGCTACACCTTC.

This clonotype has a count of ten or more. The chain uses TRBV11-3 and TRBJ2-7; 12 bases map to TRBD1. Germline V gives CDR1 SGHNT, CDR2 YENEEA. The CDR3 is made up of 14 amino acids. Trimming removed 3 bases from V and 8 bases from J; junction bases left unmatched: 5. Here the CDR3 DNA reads TGTGCCAGCAGCTTGGGACAGGGGGCTTTTCAGCAGTACTTC. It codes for CASSLGQGAFQQYF. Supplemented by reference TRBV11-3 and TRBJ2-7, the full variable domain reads EAGVVQSPRYKIIEKKQPVAFWCNPISGHNTLYWYLQNLGQGPELLIRYENEEAVDDSQLPKDRFSAERLKGVDSTLKIQPAELGDSAVYLCASSLGQGAFQQYFGPGTRLTVT.

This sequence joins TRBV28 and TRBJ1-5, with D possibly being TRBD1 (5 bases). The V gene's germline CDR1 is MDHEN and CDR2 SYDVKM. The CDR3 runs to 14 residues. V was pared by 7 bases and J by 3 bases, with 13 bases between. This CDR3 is CASTPGGTNQPQHF. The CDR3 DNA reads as TGTGCCAGCACCCCCGGGGGGACCAATCAGCCCCAGCATTTT.

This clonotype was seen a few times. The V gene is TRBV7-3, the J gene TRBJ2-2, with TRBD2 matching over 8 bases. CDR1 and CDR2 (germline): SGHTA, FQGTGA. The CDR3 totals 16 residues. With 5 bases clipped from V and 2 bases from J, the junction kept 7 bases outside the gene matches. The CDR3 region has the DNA TGTGCCAGCAGCCCTATCAGCGGGAGAAACACCGGGGAGCTGTTTTTT. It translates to CASSPISGRNTGELFF.

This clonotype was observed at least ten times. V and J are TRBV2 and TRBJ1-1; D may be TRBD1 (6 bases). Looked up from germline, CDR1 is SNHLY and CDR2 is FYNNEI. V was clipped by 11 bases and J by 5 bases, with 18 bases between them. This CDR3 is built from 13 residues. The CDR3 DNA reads TGTGCCTTACACTCGGGGGCCGCGACTGAAGCTTTCTTT. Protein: CALHSGAATEAFF.

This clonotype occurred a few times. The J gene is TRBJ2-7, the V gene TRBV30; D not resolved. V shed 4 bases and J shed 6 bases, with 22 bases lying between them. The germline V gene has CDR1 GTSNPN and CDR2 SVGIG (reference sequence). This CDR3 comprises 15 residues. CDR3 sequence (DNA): TGTGCCTGGAATCAGGTGGGCAGAGCTTTGGGCGAGCAGTACTTC. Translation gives CAWNQVGRALGEQYF.